These 27 T cell receptor beta chains share one sample of origin, sequenced in a study of Graves' ophthalmopathy and Graves' hyperthyroidism. As the template, RNA transcripts were used to amplify TCR beta CDR3 regions. Following a first-round RT-PCR that used HTBI primers, a second-round multiplex PCR was carried out. TCRdb reprocessed the multiplex PCR reads via MiXCR and lists one record per CDR3 protein. The sample includes roughly 480,000 distinct CDR3 sequences, under 15% seen only once; the top ten take about 9.4%. Input material: blood. The receptor source for this set is a woman in her twenties or thirties with Graves' ophthalmopathy.

This clonotype was detected many times. The chain links TRBV28 to TRBJ2-2, with a tentative D call TRBD1 (6 bases). The germline V and J ends were trimmed by 3 bases and 0 bases, with 14 bases remaining between them. This CDR3 spans 17 amino acids. Germline CDR1 reads MDHEN; CDR2 reads SYDVKM. CDR3 loop: CASSLARWTANTGELFF. The CDR3 DNA reads as TGTGCCAGCAGTTTGGCGCGATGGACAGCGAACACCGGGGAGCTGTTTTTT.

This clonotype has at least ten counts. This chain uses TRBV6-5 with TRBJ1-2; TRBD1 matches 7 bases. Trimming at V came to 6 bases and at J to 2 bases, leaving 6 bases not matched to a gene. Germline assignment: CDR1 MNHEY and CDR2 SVGAGI. The CDR3 runs 14 residues. The CDR3 region is CASRSTGVNYGYTF. CDR3 DNA sequence: TGTGCCAGCAGATCTACAGGGGTGAACTATGGCTACACCTTC.

At least ten counts were recorded for this clonotype. The chain has TRBV6-1 and TRBJ2-5; tentative D call: TRBD1 (5 bases). Per the germline V gene, CDR1 is MNHNS and CDR2 is SASEGT. The germline V and J ends were trimmed by 2 bases and 1 base, with 11 bases remaining between them. This CDR3 contains 15 residues. The CDR3 DNA sequence: TGTGCCAGCAGTGAACTCCAGGGCCCCCAAGAGACCCAGTACTTC. Its protein product is CASSELQGPQETQYF.

The chain is built from TRBV5-1 and TRBJ1-1, with D possibly being TRBD1 (6 bases). Trimming took 3 bases from V and 3 from J, leaving 12 bases between them. The CDR3 is 14 amino acids. Germline V gene data show CDR1 as SGHRS and CDR2 as YFSETQ. The CDR3 coding sequence is TGCGCCAGCAGCTCAGACAGGCCGGACACTGAAGCTTTCTTT. Its translation is CASSSDRPDTEAFF.

The table lists this clonotype with many counts. This chain links TRBV28 with TRBJ2-5, with TRBD2 matching over 10 bases. The CDR3 spans 14 residues. From germline, CDR1 is MDHEN and CDR2 SYDVKM. Trimming removed 6 bases from V and 4 bases from J; junction bases left unmatched: 5. The CDR3 reads CASSPSGSRETQYF. As DNA, the CDR3 is TGTGCCAGCAGCCCTAGCGGGAGTAGAGAGACCCAGTACTTC.

Points on this clonotype: A read error may be the cause here, since a much bigger clone is one base away. The V call is TRBV5-6, the J call TRBJ2-2; 10 bases agree with TRBD1. The length of the CDR3 is 15 residues. Germline V CDR1 and CDR2: SGHDT, YYEEEE. Unmatched junction bases numbered 4, after V lost 4 bases and J lost 4 bases. This CDR3 is CASSPDRGSTGELFF. CDR3 in DNA: TGTGCCAGCAGCCCGGACAGGGGGAGCACCGGGGAGCTGTTTTTT.

This chain uses TRBV6-1 with TRBJ2-2; 13 bases are a match to TRBD2. CDR1 is MNHNS, CDR2 SASEGT, per germline. This CDR3 is 16 amino acids long. Losses at the gene ends were 7 bases for V and 7 bases for J; bases not matched to a gene: 9. CDR3 DNA: TGTGCCAGCACCCTTACTAGCGGGGGGGCCATCGGGGAGCTGTTTTTT. This sequence encodes CASTLTSGGAIGELFF.

In its sample, this clonotype was seen a few times. The chain has TRBV13 and TRBJ2-2; 12 bases are a match to TRBD2. In germline, CDR1 is PRHDT, CDR2 FYEKMQ (reference sequence). There are 17 residues in the CDR3. Trimming took 5 bases from V and 4 from J; bases not matched to a gene: 8. The CDR3 here is CASSAYKLAGGTGELFF. CDR3 nucleotides: TGTGCCAGCAGCGCCTACAAACTAGCGGGGGGCACCGGGGAGCTGTTTTTT.

This clonotype was counted many times. The V gene is TRBV20-1, the J gene TRBJ2-2; D is uncertain. In germline, CDR1 is DFQATT, CDR2 SNEGSKA (reference sequence). The CDR3 sequence is 13 residues long. CDR3 region: CRADGPRTGELFF. Here the CDR3 DNA reads TGCAGGGCGGACGGGCCTCGAACCGGGGAGCTGTTTTTT.

This clonotype was detected only a few times. The rearrangement links TRBV10-3 to TRBJ2-2; D is ambiguous. Germline CDR1 reads ENHRY; CDR2 reads SYGVKD. V gave up 3 bases and J gave up 4 bases, with 6 bases separating them. The CDR3 is 13 amino acids. Here the CDR3 DNA reads TGTGCCATCAGTGATGGGGTCACCGGGGAGCTGTTTTTT. Its protein is CAISDGVTGELFF.

This clonotype occurred a few times. The V call is TRBV19, the J call TRBJ1-5, with D hard to call. Germline V CDR1 and CDR2: LNHDA, SQIVND (reference sequence). Trimming stripped 4 bases from V and 3 bases from J, with 13 bases between. CDR3 length equals 15 residues. CDR3: CASSNRPGNNQPQHF. The CDR3 DNA follows: TGTGCCAGTAGTAACCGCCCTGGAAACAATCAGCCCCAGCATTTT.

This clonotype was observed a few times. The genes are TRBV27 and TRBJ2-5; 9 nucleotides match TRBD2. Per germline, CDR1 MNHEY and CDR2 SMNVEV (reference sequence). There are 15 residues in the CDR3. With 10 bases clipped from V and 4 bases from J, the junction kept 13 bases outside the gene matches. The CDR3 nucleotides read TGTGCCACCCGTGGCGGGGGGGCCTCTCGAGAGACCCAGTACTTC. It codes for CATRGGGASRETQYF.

This clonotype was counted between two and nine times. The CDR3 does not end in the conserved phenylalanine or tryptophan, so this is likely a read error. No DNA is shown, since the ends of the CDR3 on it are uncertain; the CDR3 is the one TCRdb lists. CDR3 residues: CASSLARTSEACL. The chain recombines TRBV12-3 or TRBV12-4 with TRBJ1-1. The CDR3 length equals 13 residues, ends included.

The CDR3 reads CASSLAQAPGYTF. CDR3 DNA: TGTGCCAGCAGCCTAGCACAGGCGCCGGGCTACACCTTC. The chain is built from TRBV3-1 and TRBJ1-2, with D possibly being TRBD1 (5 bases). Germline V gene data show CDR1 as LGHDT and CDR2 as YNNKEL (reference sequence). The CDR3 has 13 amino acids. V gave up 4 bases and J gave up 8 bases, with 14 bases separating them.

The chain links TRBV10-3 to TRBJ1-1; D perhaps matches TRBD1 (5 bases). CDR1 ENHRY and CDR2 SYGVKD come from the germline V gene. The CDR3 spans 15 residues. V was shortened by 4 bases and J by 6 bases, with 18 bases between the two germline ends. The CDR3 here is CAISGDRGAFSEAFF. As DNA, the CDR3 is TGTGCCATCAGTGGCGATAGGGGAGCGTTCTCTGAAGCTTTCTTT.

This rearrangement joins TRBV6-1 to TRBJ1-2; possible D gene TRBD1, 6 bases. CDR3 length: 14 amino acids. Germline lookup yields CDR1 MNHNS and CDR2 SASEGT. V lost 2 bases, J lost 5 bases, and 12 bases lay in between. The CDR3 region is CASSEYQGNYGYTF. The CDR3 region has the DNA TGTGCCAGCAGTGAATACCAGGGGAATTATGGCTACACCTTC.

This clonotype came up many times. This sequence joins TRBV6-2 or TRBV6-3 and TRBJ1-1; possible D gene TRBD1, 5 bases. CDR3 length equals 16 residues. V lost 6 bases to trimming and J lost 5 bases, with 22 bases between them. Germline-derived CDR1 and CDR2 are MNHEY and SVGEGT. The CDR3 protein is CASRRLGPLGGTEAFF. CDR3 DNA: TGTGCCAGCAGGCGTCTCGGGCCTCTTGGGGGAACTGAAGCTTTCTTT.

In its sample, this clonotype was seen many times. V gene TRBV4-2 combines with J gene TRBJ1-6; D unclear. The V gene lost 0 bases and the J gene lost 16 bases, with 13 bases spanning the gap. The CDR3 has 13 amino acids. From germline, CDR1 is LGHNA and CDR2 YNFKEQ. The CDR3 region is CASSQESAPALHF. CDR3 in DNA: TGTGCCAGCAGCCAAGAATCGGCGCCAGCTCTCCACTTT.

This clonotype was detected ten times or more. This chain connects TRBV20-1 to TRBJ1-5; no clear D. V was clipped by 0 bases and J by 7 bases, with 1 base between them. CDR3 size: 10 residues. Germline CDR1 and CDR2: DFQATT and SNEGSKA (reference sequence). As DNA, the CDR3 is TGCAGTGCTAGAGAGCAGCCCCAGCATTTT. This sequence encodes CSAREQPQHF.

This clonotype was seen repeatedly, ten times or more. The V gene is TRBV6-5, the J gene TRBJ1-1, with D maybe TRBD1 (6 bases). This CDR3 has 16 residues. V was shortened by 2 bases and J by 1 base, with 14 bases between the two germline ends. The germline V gene encodes CDR1 MNHEY and CDR2 SVGAGI. In DNA, the CDR3 is TGTGCCAGCAGTTACGTGACCGGGACACGGAACACTGAAGCTTTCTTT. This gives the protein CASSYVTGTRNTEAFF.

This clonotype occurred many times. V usage is TRBV6-5 and J usage is TRBJ2-7; 7 bases fit TRBD1. The CDR3 sequence is 15 residues long. Germline V CDR1 and CDR2: MNHEY, SVGAGI. The V segment lost 6 bases and the J segment 0 bases; nucleotides outside the gene matches: 8. The CDR3 DNA is TGTGCCAGCAGATCCTCCGGGACAGACTCCTACGAGCAGTACTTC. It yields the protein CASRSSGTDSYEQYF.

The rearrangement links TRBV7-2 to TRBJ2-7; 9 bases align to TRBD2. Germline assignment: CDR1 SGHTA and CDR2 FQGNSA. The CDR3 covers 14 residues. V gave up 1 base and J gave up 5 bases; unmatched junction bases: 3. CDR3 in amino acids: CASSLELAGHEQYF. The CDR3 DNA reads TGTGCCAGCAGCTTAGAACTAGCGGGCCACGAGCAGTACTTC. The full variable domain, its missing parts supplied by reference TRBV7-2 and TRBJ2-7, is GAGVSQSPSNKVTEKGKDVELRCDPISGHTALYWYRQSLGQGLEFLIYFQGNSAPDKSGLPSDRFSAERTGGSVSTLTIQRTQQEDSAVYLCASSLELAGHEQYFGPGTRLTVT.

Ten or more counts support this clonotype. This chain links TRBV20-1 with TRBJ1-2; a weak D match, TRBD1 (5 bases). This CDR3 has 11 amino acids. Between the trimmed V and J ends, which lost 3 bases and 10 bases, there was a span of 12 bases. The germline V gene encodes CDR1 DFQATT and CDR2 SNEGSKA (reference sequence). CDR3 bases: TGCAGTGCTAGGGCAGGGTTGGCCTACACCTTC. Translated, it gives CSARAGLAYTF.

This clonotype came up many times. V is TRBV6-2 or TRBV6-3 and J is TRBJ2-6; tentatively, D is TRBD1 (6 bases). Germline CDR1 is MNHEY and CDR2 is SVGEGT. The CDR3 loop spans 18 amino acids. Between the trimmed V and J ends, which lost 2 bases and 0 bases, there was a span of 14 bases. The CDR3 reads CASSYLPGQSSGANVLTF. For the CDR3, the DNA is TGTGCCAGCAGTTACCTACCGGGACAAAGCTCTGGGGCCAACGTCCTGACTTTC.

This clonotype was seen ten or more times. The chain employs TRBV28 and TRBJ1-1, with a weak D call TRBD1 (5 bases). Germline CDR1 and CDR2: MDHEN and SYDVKM. The CDR3 totals 14 residues. Between the trimmed V and J ends, which lost 7 bases and 7 bases, there was a span of 19 bases. DNA for the CDR3: TGTGCCAGCACCCCGGCGGGGGAACGGGTTGAAGCTTTCTTT. Amino acids: CASTPAGERVEAFF.

This clonotype was detected many times. V gene TRBV28 combines with J gene TRBJ1-6; TRBD1 might be the D (6 bases). The germline CDR1 and CDR2 sequences are MDHEN and SYDVKM. CDR3 size: 14 residues. The V end was cut by 4 bases, the J end by 9 bases, with 13 bases between. CDR3: CASSWGAPGSPLHF. The CDR3 nucleotides read TGTGCCAGCAGTTGGGGGGCCCCAGGTTCACCCCTCCACTTT.

The sample holds many counts of this clonotype. The chain links TRBV27 to TRBJ1-2; D might be TRBD1 (6 bases). CDR3 length: 13 amino acids. Germline lookup yields CDR1 MNHEY and CDR2 SMNVEV (reference sequence). V was trimmed by 3 bases and J by 2 bases, leaving 7 bases between them. In DNA, the CDR3 is TGTGCCAGCAGTTTTACAGGGAACTATGGCTACACCTTC. It yields the protein CASSFTGNYGYTF.